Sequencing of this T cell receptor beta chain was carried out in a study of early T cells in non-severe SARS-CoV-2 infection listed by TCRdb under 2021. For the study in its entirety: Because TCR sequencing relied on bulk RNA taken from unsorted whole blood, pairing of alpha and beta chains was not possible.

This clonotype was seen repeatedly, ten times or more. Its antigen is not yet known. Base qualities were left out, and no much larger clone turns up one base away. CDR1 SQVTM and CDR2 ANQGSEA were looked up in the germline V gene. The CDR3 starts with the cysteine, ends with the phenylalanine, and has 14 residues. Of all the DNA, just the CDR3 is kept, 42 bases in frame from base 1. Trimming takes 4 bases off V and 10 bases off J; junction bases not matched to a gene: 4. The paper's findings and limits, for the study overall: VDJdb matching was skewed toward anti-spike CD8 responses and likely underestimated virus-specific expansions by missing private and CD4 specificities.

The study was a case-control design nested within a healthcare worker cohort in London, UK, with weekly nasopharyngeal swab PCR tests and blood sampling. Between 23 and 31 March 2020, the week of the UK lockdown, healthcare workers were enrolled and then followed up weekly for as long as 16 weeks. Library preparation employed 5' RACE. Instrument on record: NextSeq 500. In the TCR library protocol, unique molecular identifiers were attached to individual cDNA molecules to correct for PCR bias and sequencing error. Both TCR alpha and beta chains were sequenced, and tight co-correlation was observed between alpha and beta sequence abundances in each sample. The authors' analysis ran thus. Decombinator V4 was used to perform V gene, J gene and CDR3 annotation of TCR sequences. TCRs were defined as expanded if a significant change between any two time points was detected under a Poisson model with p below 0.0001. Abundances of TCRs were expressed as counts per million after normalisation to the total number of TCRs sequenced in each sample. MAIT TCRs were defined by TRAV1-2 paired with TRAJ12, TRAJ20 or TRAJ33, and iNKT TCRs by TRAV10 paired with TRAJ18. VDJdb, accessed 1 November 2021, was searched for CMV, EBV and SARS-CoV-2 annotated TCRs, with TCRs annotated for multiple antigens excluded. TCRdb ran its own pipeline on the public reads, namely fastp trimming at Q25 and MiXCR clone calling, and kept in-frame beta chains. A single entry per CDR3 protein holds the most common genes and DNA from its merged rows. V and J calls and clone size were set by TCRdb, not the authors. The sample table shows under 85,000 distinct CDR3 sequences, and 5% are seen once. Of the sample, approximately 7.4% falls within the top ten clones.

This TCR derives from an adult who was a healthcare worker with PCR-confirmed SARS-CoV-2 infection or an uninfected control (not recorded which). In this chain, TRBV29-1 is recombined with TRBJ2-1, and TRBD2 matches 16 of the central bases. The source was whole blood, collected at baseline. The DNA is TGCAGCGTTGGGGGACTAGCGGGAGGGAGCGAGCAGTTCTTC. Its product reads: CSVGGLAGGSEQFF.